This T cell receptor beta chain stems from a study of blood T cells in healthy people across ages. A word on this clonotype: Its antigen is unknown.

Whole-study findings and limits: Naive T cell percentage strongly correlated with TCR beta diversity.

Trimming shortened V by 4 bases and J by 2 bases, and 5 bases separated the two germline ends. Germline V gives CDR1 SGHTA, CDR2 FQGNSA. CDR3 size: 13 residues. The donors, all healthy, were Caucasians living in Russia, aged about 6 to 100. At least 5 micrograms of total RNA were extracted per sample. The use of a sample-barcoded 5' primer and a J-beta primer mix characterized a second PCR of roughly 7 to 12 cycles. Every single cDNA molecule received a tag from a template-switch adaptor with 12 random nucleotides. TCRdb fed the 5' RACE reads into MiXCR, producing one record per CDR3 protein. The table has hundreds of thousands of distinct CDR3 sequences, approximately 44% seen once.

The specimen sequenced was blood. This clonotype originated in a man between 60 and 70 years old in good health. V and J are TRBV7-2 and TRBJ2-2; D is undetermined. Here the CDR3 reads CASSSDNTGELFF. The DNA for the CDR3 is TGTGCCAGCAGCTCGGATAACACCGGGGAGCTGTTTTTT.